The 22 T cell receptor beta chains in this list originate from one sample, sequenced in a study of control samples from healthy donors and cancer patients. Data came from immunoSEQ multiplex PCR; TCRdb stores just in-frame clones and leaves some out. The sample holds 120,000 to 150,000 clones, roughly nine tenths seen once. Specimen: blood. The receptor source for this set is a man younger than 35 in good health.

J is TRBJ2-5 and V is TRBV5-1; perhaps TRBD1 as D (5 bases). The CDR3 extends over 14 amino acids. Between the trimmed V and J ends, which lost 2 bases and 9 bases, there was a span of 17 bases. CDR1 is SGHRS and CDR2 is YFSETQ in the germline V gene. The CDR3 spells CASSLGQITDAQYF. CDR3 sequence (DNA): TGCGCCAGCAGCTTAGGACAAATAACGGACGCCCAGTACTTC.

V is TRBV5-1 and J is TRBJ1-1; the D gene is possibly TRBD1 (5 bases). Trimming took 0 bases from V and 4 from J, leaving 10 bases between them. The germline V gene encodes CDR1 SGHRS and CDR2 YFSETQ. This CDR3 is 14 amino acids long. CDR3 residues: CASSLVAGGTEAFF. Here the CDR3 DNA reads TGCGCCAGCAGCTTGGTGGCGGGGGGCACTGAAGCTTTCTTT. The whole variable domain, filled in from reference TRBV5-1 and TRBJ1-1, reads KAGVTQTPRYLIKTRGQQVTLSCSPISGHRSVSWYQQTPGQGLQFLFEYFSETQRNKGNFPGRFSGRQFSNSRSEMNVSTLELGDSALYLCASSLVAGGTEAFFGQGTRLTVV.

This clone has a handful of counts. The chain has TRBV7-6 and TRBJ1-2; 11 bases map to TRBD1. The CDR3 extends over 15 amino acids. Germline CDR1 is SGHVS and CDR2 is FNYEAQ. Unmatched junction bases numbered 4, after V lost 1 base and J lost 6 bases. CDR3 amino acids: CASSLEGQGGDGYTF. CDR3 sequence (DNA): TGTGCCAGCAGCTTAGAGGGACAGGGGGGCGATGGCTACACCTTC.

The chain carries TRBV24-1 and TRBJ2-1; TRBD1 aligns across 9 bases. V was clipped by 7 bases and J by 5 bases; unmatched bases: 8. CDR1 is KGHDR and CDR2 is SFDVKD in the germline V gene. The CDR3 is 15 amino acids. DNA of the CDR3: TGTGCCACCAGGCCCACAGGGGGCCCAAACAATGAGCAGTTCTTC. It encodes CATRPTGGPNNEQFF.

The genes are TRBV11-2 and TRBJ1-6, with 11 bases fitting TRBD1. The J segment lost 7 bases and the V segment lost 5 bases, leaving 4 bases of the junction unmatched. The CDR3 loop spans 15 amino acids. Germline V gives CDR1 SGHAT, CDR2 FQNNGV. Here the CDR3 reads CASSPGTGGNSPLHF. The CDR3 DNA is TGTGCCAGCAGCCCGGGGACAGGGGGGAATTCACCCCTCCACTTT.

This clone has just one count. V gene TRBV6-5 combines with J gene TRBJ2-5; a weak D match, TRBD2 (6 bases). This CDR3 spans 13 amino acids. CDR1 is MNHEY, CDR2 SVGAGI, per germline. V lost 6 bases and J 4 bases, leaving 12 bases between the germline ends. CDR3 sequence (DNA): TGTGCCAGCAGAGGTAGCGGTGTAGAGACCCAGTACTTC. Translation: CASRGSGVETQYF.

The V call is TRBV16, the J call TRBJ1-1; D is undetermined. V was shortened by 6 bases and J by 1 base, with 9 bases between the two germline ends. There are 13 residues in the CDR3. Germline loops: CDR1 KGHSY, CDR2 FQNENV. CDR3 nucleotides: TGTGCCAGCAGTTCTAACGCGAACACTGAAGCTTTCTTT. Protein product: CASSSNANTEAFF.

The rearrangement joins TRBV5-5 to TRBJ1-5, with 12 positions matching TRBD1. This CDR3 spans 15 amino acids. V trimming: 4 bases; J trimming: 6 bases; junction bases outside the gene matches: 5. The V gene's germline CDR1 is SGHKS and CDR2 YYEKEE (reference sequence). The chain's CDR3 is CASSTRDRGLQPQHF. The CDR3 DNA follows: TGTGCCAGCAGCACTCGGGACAGGGGGCTTCAGCCCCAGCATTTT.

This clone was counted once. CDR3 in amino acids: CASSTDGPYEQYF. The CDR3 bases are TGTGCCAGCTCAACAGACGGCCCCTACGAGCAGTACTTC. The V call is TRBV18, the J call TRBJ2-7; D call uncertain. CDR1 KGHSH and CDR2 LQKENI come from the germline V gene. Trimming cost V 5 bases and J 2 bases, with 10 bases left between them. CDR3 length equals 13 residues. Full variable domain (missing parts from reference TRBV18 and TRBJ2-7): NAGVMQNPRHLVRRRGQEARLRCSPMKGHSHVYWYRQLPEEGLKFMVYLQKENIIDESGMPKERFSAEFPKEGPSILRIQQVVRGDSAAYFCASSTDGPYEQYFGPGTRLTVT.

The chain joins TRBV30 to TRBJ1-2; D may be TRBD1 (5 bases). Germline CDR1 reads GTSNPN; CDR2 reads SVGIG (reference sequence). The CDR3 consists of 16 residues. Trimming cost V 0 bases and J 4 bases, with 18 bases left between them. CDR3 bases: TGTGCCTGGAGTGTGCCCCCCATCGGGACCGCCTATGGCTACACCTTC. Its translation: CAWSVPPIGTAYGYTF.

This chain uses TRBV15 with TRBJ2-1, with 7 bases aligning to TRBD1. This CDR3 spans 21 amino acids. J lost 2 bases, V lost 0 bases, and 19 bases had no gene match. CDR1 LNHNV and CDR2 YYDKDF come from the germline V gene (reference sequence). In nucleotides, the CDR3 is TGTGCCACCAGCAGAGATTATCAGGGGGTCTGGGAGACTAACCCCTACAATGAGCAGTTCTTC. It codes for CATSRDYQGVWETNPYNEQFF.

This clone was detected only once. V gene TRBV19 combines with J gene TRBJ2-1, with 7 bases that match TRBD2. The CDR3 is 14 residues long. V lost 4 bases, J lost 10 bases, and 10 bases stayed unmatched. Germline V gives CDR1 LNHDA, CDR2 SQIVND (reference sequence). The CDR3 region is CASSTREGRPEQFF. CDR3 nucleotides: TGTGCCAGTAGTACAAGGGAGGGACGCCCAGAGCAGTTCTTC. Using reference TRBV19 and TRBJ2-1 for the parts outside the CDR3, the full variable domain is DGGITQSPKYLFRKEGQNVTLSCEQNLNHDAMYWYRQDPGQGLRLIYYSQIVNDFQKGDIAEGYSVSREKKESFPLTVTSAQKNPTAFYLCASSTREGRPEQFFGPGTRLTVL.

This clone is a singleton in its sample. The CDR3 sequence: CAWLTGQGLLPRGYTF. CDR3 coding DNA: TGTGCCTGGCTGACAGGACAGGGTTTACTTCCACGAGGCTACACCTTC. This chain links TRBV30 with TRBJ1-2, with 8 bases that match TRBD1. Germline V lookup: CDR1 GTSNPN, CDR2 SVGIG (reference sequence). With 5 bases clipped from V and 8 bases from J, the junction kept 19 bases outside the gene matches. The length of the CDR3 is 16 residues.

The chain links TRBV5-1 to TRBJ2-1, with unresolved D. CDR1 and CDR2 from the germline V gene are SGHRS and YFSETQ. CDR3 length: 13 amino acids. The V gene lost 0 bases and the J gene lost 10 bases, with 11 bases spanning the gap. The CDR3 DNA sequence: TGCGCCAGCAGCTTGGCCGACGTGACAGAGCAGTTCTTC. Translating gives CASSLADVTEQFF. Variable domain in full (rest from reference TRBV5-1 and TRBJ2-1): KAGVTQTPRYLIKTRGQQVTLSCSPISGHRSVSWYQQTPGQGLQFLFEYFSETQRNKGNFPGRFSGRQFSNSRSEMNVSTLELGDSALYLCASSLADVTEQFFGPGTRLTVL.

This chain links TRBV19 with TRBJ1-5, with D hard to call. The germline V gene has CDR1 LNHDA and CDR2 SQIVND (reference sequence). With 1 base removed from V and 7 bases from J, the gap between germline ends came to 5 bases. The CDR3 is made up of 12 amino acids. The CDR3, as DNA: TGTGCCAGTAGTATAGTAGGACAGCCCCAGCATTTT. Its translation is CASSIVGQPQHF.

The gene calls are TRBV5-1 and TRBJ1-2, with D perhaps TRBD1 (5 bases). The germline V and J ends were trimmed by 4 bases and 5 bases, with 9 bases remaining between them. The CDR3 length is 12 residues. Germline CDR1 is SGHRS and CDR2 is YFSETQ. CDR3 bases: TGCGCCAGCAGCGATCAGGGATATGGCTACACCTTC. This codes for CASSDQGYGYTF.

The J gene is TRBJ2-2, the V gene TRBV7-6; 11 positions agree with TRBD1. The CDR3 length is 15 residues. V shed 5 bases, J shed 6 bases, and the junction held 5 bases outside the gene matches. Germline-derived CDR1 and CDR2 are SGHVS and FNYEAQ. The CDR3 nucleotides are TGTGCCAGCAGCGACGGACAGGGGGCATCCGGGGAGCTGTTTTTT. This sequence encodes CASSDGQGASGELFF.

The chain employs TRBV6-5 and TRBJ1-2, with a possible D match to TRBD1 (6 bases). Germline-derived CDR1 and CDR2 are MNHEY and SVGAGI. This CDR3 has 15 amino acids. The V end was cut by 7 bases, the J end by 4 bases, with 19 bases between. This CDR3 is CASTRGPETSYGYTF. In DNA form, the CDR3 reads TGTGCCAGCACTCGGGGGCCCGAAACATCCTATGGCTACACCTTC.

The sample holds a few counts of this clone. Other DNA sequences in this specimen translate into the identical CDR3. The chain couples TRBV6-5 to TRBJ2-3, with TRBD1 as a possible D gene (5 bases). Trimming removed 5 bases from V and 0 bases from J, with 9 bases in between. From germline, CDR1 is MNHEY and CDR2 SVGAGI. CDR3 length equals 14 residues. This CDR3 is CASSPTGSTDTQYF. Written as DNA, the CDR3 is TGTGCCAGCAGTCCAACAGGAAGCACAGATACGCAGTATTTT.

This clone was recorded once. The chain links TRBV27 to TRBJ2-7; D is unresolved. This CDR3 spans 13 amino acids. Germline V lookup: CDR1 MNHEY, CDR2 SMNVEV (reference sequence). V was cut by 3 bases and J by 3 bases, with 9 bases left in between. The CDR3 DNA sequence: TGTGCCAGCAGTTTGAACTTATACTACGAGCAGTACTTC. Translating gives CASSLNLYYEQYF.

The rearrangement uses TRBV2 and TRBJ2-5; no clear D gene. CDR1 and CDR2 (germline): SNHLY, FYNNEI. V was clipped by 6 bases and J by 5 bases, with 13 bases between them. The CDR3 runs 13 residues. This CDR3 is CASSPNLGETQYF. CDR3 DNA: TGTGCCAGCAGCCCCAACTTGGGGGAGACCCAGTACTTC.

The chain uses TRBV10-3 and TRBJ2-2, with D tentatively TRBD1 or TRBD2 (5 bases each). The CDR3 has 15 amino acids. With 4 bases removed from V and 8 bases from J, the gap between germline ends came to 17 bases. Germline CDR1 ENHRY, CDR2 SYGVKD. The CDR3 nucleotides read TGTGCCATCAGTGTGAGGGGCCCCCTGGAAGGGGAGCTGTTTTTT. Encoded protein: CAISVRGPLEGELFF.